The present T cell receptor (beta chain) was sequenced within a study of STAT5B mutations in CD4+ large granular lymphocyte leukemia. TCRdb's table, derived via immunoSEQ multiplex PCR, lists solely in-frame clones and lacks some. The data show about 23,000 clones, roughly 87% seen once. J was trimmed by 9 bases and V by 2 bases; bases with no gene match: 0. CDR3 size: 12 residues. Germline CDR1 and CDR2: MDHEN and SYDVKM. With respect to this clone: The sample carries other DNA sequences with the same CDR3.

The receptor was isolated from a human donor in good health. The chain carries TRBV28 and TRBJ2-5; 10 bases are a match to TRBD1. Sequencing was done on a sample of CD4+ T cells from blood buffy coats. In DNA, the CDR3 is TGTGCCAGCAGTTTAGGGACAGGGGCCCAGTACTTC. Its translation is CASSLGTGAQYF.